The source of this T cell receptor (beta chain) is a study of CD8+ T cells in alopecia areata. Study-wide findings and caveats: Lesional scalp displayed greater clonality than normal scalp, most notably in alopecia totalis/universalis.

The CDR3 totals 13 residues. CDR1 and CDR2 (germline): SGHNT, YYREEE (reference sequence). With 1 base removed from V and 4 bases from J, the gap between germline ends came to 8 bases. By its share, this clone is medium-sized. The antigen remains undetermined. Sequencing templates came from extracted RNA that was reverse transcribed into cDNA. TCRdb's table, derived via immunoSEQ multiplex PCR, lists solely in-frame clones and lacks some. This table has approximately 29,000 clones, 60% to 85% appearing once. From alopecia areata patients, lesional scalp punch biopsies and peripheral blood were collected. Isolation of CD4+ and CD8+ T cells from PBMCs was achieved by sorting.

The genes are TRBV5-4 and TRBJ1-1; D remains unclear. Specimen: NKG2D-low CD8+ T cells sorted from blood. This clonotype originated in a human donor with alopecia areata. The DNA for the CDR3 is TGTGCCAGCAGCTTGAGGGTGAGCACTGAAGCTTTCTTT. It is translated as CASSLRVSTEAFF.